This T cell receptor (beta chain) was identified in a study of blood T cell repertoires in COVID-19. Across the whole study: Both acute and convalescent COVID-19 samples were obtained from the United States, Italy and Spain. In each case, the material was cDNA or gDNA derived from T cells, B-cell-depleted T cells, or PBMCs.

Under the authors' procedure: Nucleated cell counts were estimated from reference gene primer amplification. The table came from immunoSEQ multiplex PCR; TCRdb's copy has only in-frame clones and leaves some out. V, J and clone size are those of that table, while D and trimming were read from the DNA. The sample includes about 190,000 clones, around four fifths of them seen just once. Per the germline V gene, CDR1 is ENHRY and CDR2 is SYGVKD. Deletions cut 1 base from V and 3 bases from J, with 2 bases between. This CDR3 comprises 12 residues. This clone is a singleton in its sample. Sequenced material: peripheral blood. The TCR originated in a woman between 65 and 79 years old with active or convalescent COVID-19. V usage is TRBV10-3 and J usage is TRBJ2-3; no definite D call. The CDR3 sequence is CAISELTDTQYF. DNA for the CDR3: TGTGCCATCAGTGAGTTAACAGATACGCAGTATTTT.